This TCR beta chain was identified in a study of blood T cells in healthy people across ages. Findings of the study overall: Underestimates were what the diversity estimates from one million T cells were considered to be.

A second PCR of 7 to 11 cycles used a sample-barcoded 5' primer and a J-beta primer mix. The template-switch adaptor, which had 12 random nucleotides, put a tag on each cDNA molecule. TCRdb used MiXCR to reprocess the 5' RACE reads, holding one entry per CDR3 protein. The repertoire holds about 780,000 distinct CDR3 sequences, with under 80% as singletons. About this clonotype itself: As yet, its antigen is unknown.

Investigators took about 10 milliliters of peripheral blood from every donor. The source material was blood. This receptor was taken from a man aged 25 to 40 in good health.

The CDR3: CASSQDMGGGDTQYF. The CDR3 DNA reads TGTGCCAGCAGCCAAGATATGGGTGGGGGAGATACGCAGTATTTT. The chain carries TRBV4-2 and TRBJ2-3; either TRBD1 or TRBD2 may fit D (5 bases each). Germline loops: CDR1 LGHNA, CDR2 YNFKEQ. Trimming left V 0 bases short and J 5 bases short, with 12 bases between. The CDR3 is made up of 15 amino acids.